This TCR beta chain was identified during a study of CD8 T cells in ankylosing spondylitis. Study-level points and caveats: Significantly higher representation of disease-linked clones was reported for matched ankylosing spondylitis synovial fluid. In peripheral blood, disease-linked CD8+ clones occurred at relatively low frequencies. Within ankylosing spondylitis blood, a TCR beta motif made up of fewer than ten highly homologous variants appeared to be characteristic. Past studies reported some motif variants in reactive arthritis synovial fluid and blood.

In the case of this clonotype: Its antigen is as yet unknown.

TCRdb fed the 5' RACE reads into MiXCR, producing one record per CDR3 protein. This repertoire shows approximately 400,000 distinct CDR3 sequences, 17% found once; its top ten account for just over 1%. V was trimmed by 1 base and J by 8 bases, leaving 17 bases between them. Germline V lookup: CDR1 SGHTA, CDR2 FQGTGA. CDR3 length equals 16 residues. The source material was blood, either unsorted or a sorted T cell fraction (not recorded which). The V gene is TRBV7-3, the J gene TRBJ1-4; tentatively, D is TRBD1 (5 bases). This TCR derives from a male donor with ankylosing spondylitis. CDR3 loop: CASSLIVQAGDEKLFF. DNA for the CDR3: TGTGCCAGCAGCTTAATCGTACAGGCCGGGGACGAAAAACTGTTTTTT.